This T cell receptor beta chain was sequenced during a study of CD8 T cells in ankylosing spondylitis. MiXCR, run by TCRdb on the 5' RACE reads, gives a single entry per CDR3 protein. The sample includes around 890,000 distinct CDR3 sequences, approximately 12% of them seen just once. Study observations and caveats: Seemingly characteristic of ankylosing spondylitis blood was a TCR beta motif consisting of 7 or 8 highly homologous variants. In reactive arthritis synovial fluid and blood, some motif variants had been reported before.

Remarks on this clonotype: Its antigen remains unknown.

The V gene's germline CDR1 is SGHRS and CDR2 YFSETQ. V dropped 3 bases and J dropped 0 bases, with 12 bases sitting between them. The CDR3 runs to 15 residues. Material for sequencing was blood, either unsorted or a sorted T cell fraction (not recorded which). This TCR was recovered from a male donor with ankylosing spondylitis. The V call is TRBV5-1, the J call TRBJ1-2; D not resolved. The CDR3 region has the DNA TGCGCCAGCAGCTGGGGAGTTTCAGCTAACTATGGCTACACCTTC. As protein: CASSWGVSANYGYTF.